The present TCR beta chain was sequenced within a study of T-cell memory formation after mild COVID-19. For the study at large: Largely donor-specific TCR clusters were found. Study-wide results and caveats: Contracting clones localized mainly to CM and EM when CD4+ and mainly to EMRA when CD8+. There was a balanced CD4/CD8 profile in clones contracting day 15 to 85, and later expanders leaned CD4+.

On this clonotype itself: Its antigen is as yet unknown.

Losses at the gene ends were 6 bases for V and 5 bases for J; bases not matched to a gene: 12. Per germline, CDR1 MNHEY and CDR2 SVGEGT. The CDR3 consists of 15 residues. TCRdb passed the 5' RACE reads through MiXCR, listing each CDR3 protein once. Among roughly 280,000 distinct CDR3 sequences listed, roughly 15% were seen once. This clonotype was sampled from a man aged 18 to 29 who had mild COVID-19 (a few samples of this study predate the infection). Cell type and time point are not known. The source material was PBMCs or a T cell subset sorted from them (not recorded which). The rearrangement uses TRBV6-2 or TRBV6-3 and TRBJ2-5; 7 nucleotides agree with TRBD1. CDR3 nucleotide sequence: TGTGCCAGCAGGCCCGACAGGGCGGTTCAGGAGACCCAGTACTTC. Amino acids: CASRPDRAVQETQYF.